The rows below give T cell receptor beta chains drawn from one sample of a study of human T cells and chemical hapten exposure. TCRdb fed the RACE reads into MiXCR, producing one record per CDR3 protein. The table includes fewer than 95,000 distinct CDR3 sequences, roughly a tenth detected once. Sequencing was performed on whole blood, taken in connection with sensitization to the hapten diphenylcyclopropenone (DPC). The receptors derive from a man aged 35-49 years with alopecia areata. Some clones in this sample may be carry-over from other donors' samples. CDR3s include the opening cysteine and the closing phenylalanine or tryptophan. The D gene is left open where the match is weak. The size field is filled for only some rows; it gives once, few, many or a size class.

d_gene	v_gene	j_gene	abundance	CDR3nt	CDR3aa
NA	TRBV20-1	TRBJ2-1	NA	TGCAGTGCTCCGGGGGACTCCTACAATGAGCAGTTCTTC	CSAPGDSYNEQFF
TRBD1	TRBV4-1	TRBJ1-1	many	TGCGCCAGCAGCCAGGGATGGACAGGGGTGACTGAAGCTTTCTTT	CASSQGWTGVTEAFF
NA	TRBV19	TRBJ2-3	many	TGTGCCAGTAGTATGGGGGCTAGCACAGATACGCAGTATTTT	CASSMGASTDTQYF
NA	TRBV4-1	TRBJ1-1	few	TGCGCCAGCAGCCAAGAGGCAGTACTGAACACTGAAGCTTTCTTT	CASSQEAVLNTEAFF
NA	TRBV6-2/TRBV6-3	TRBJ1-1	NA	TGTGCCAGCCACGACAGGATGAACACTGAAGCTTTCTTT	CASHDRMNTEAFF
NA	TRBV7-2	TRBJ2-2	few	TGTGCCAGCAGCTTAGGCAAAACGAACACCGGGGAGCTGTTTTTT	CASSLGKTNTGELFF
TRBD2	TRBV7-2	TRBJ2-5	NA	TGTGCCAGCAGCTTCCGGCTAGCGGGTTATCAAGAGACCCAGTACTTC	CASSFRLAGYQETQYF
NA	TRBV4-1	TRBJ1-6	NA	TGCGCCAGCAGCCTTGGGACGCCCGATTCACCCCTCCACTTT	CASSLGTPDSPLHF
NA	TRBV6-1	TRBJ1-2	NA	TGTGCCAGCACCGTTGATGTGGGGACTAAAGGCTACACCTTC	CASTVDVGTKGYTF
NA	TRBV6-6	TRBJ2-1	NA	TGTGCCAGCAGTTACTCACAGGGCTGGGATAATGAGCAGTTCTTC	CASSYSQGWDNEQFF
NA	TRBV11-3	TRBJ2-1	NA	TGTGCCAGCAGCTTAGGTACGGGAGCCTACAATGAGCAGTTCTTC	CASSLGTGAYNEQFF
TRBD1	TRBV4-2	TRBJ1-5	many	TGTGCCAGCGGAACAGGGGTTAGCAATCAGCCCCAGCATTTT	CASGTGVSNQPQHF
NA	TRBV29-1	TRBJ1-1	NA	TGCAGCGTTAACGAAATAGGGGGAATGAACACTGAAGCTTTCTTT	CSVNEIGGMNTEAFF
NA	TRBV5-1	TRBJ2-3	NA	TGCGCCAGCTTCGGGCCCCCGGTCGCAGATACGCAGTATTTT	CASFGPPVADTQYF
NA	TRBV5-1	TRBJ2-1	NA	TGCGCCAGCAGCTTGGCCGGTGAGCAGTTCTTC	CASSLAGEQFF
NA	TRBV30	TRBJ2-5	NA	TGTGCCTGGAGTGTCTTCCGACCGGGACGCCAAGAGACCCAGTACTTC	CAWSVFRPGRQETQYF
NA	TRBV7-2	TRBJ2-7	once	TGTGCCAGCAGCTTAGAGCCGGGGGGCGCGCAGTACTTC	CASSLEPGGAQYF
NA	TRBV6-2/TRBV6-3	TRBJ2-7	few	TGTGCCAGCAGTTATAGGGACATCTACGAGCAGTACTTC	CASSYRDIYEQYF
NA	TRBV25-1	TRBJ2-2	few	TGTGCCAGCAGTCCCTCTGAGGAGCTGTTTTTT	CASSPSEELFF
TRBD2	TRBV4-2	TRBJ2-1	NA	TGTGCCAGCAGCCCGAGACCACTAGCGGGAACGCACAGTGAGCAGTTCTTC	CASSPRPLAGTHSEQFF
TRBD1	TRBV7-2	TRBJ1-5	NA	TGTGCCAGCAGCAGACAGGGCGATCAGCCCCAGCATTTT	CASSRQGDQPQHF
TRBD2	TRBV7-3	TRBJ2-3	NA	TGTGCCAGCAGCTGGGGACTAGCGGGAGACACGCAGTATTTT	CASSWGLAGDTQYF
NA	TRBV19	TRBJ2-3	NA	TGTGCCAGTAGTCATCTGGGGTCAGATACGCAGTATTTT	CASSHLGSDTQYF
NA	TRBV6-5	TRBJ2-3	few	TGTGCCAGCAGTCAGAGAGATACGCAGTATTTT	CASSQRDTQYF
NA	TRBV30	TRBJ1-1	few	TGTGCCTGGAGGGGAGGAGTTGAAGCTTTCTTT	CAWRGGVEAFF
NA	TRBV21-1	TRBJ2-3	NA	TGTGCCACACGGCCGCGGGGGGCACGCACAGATACGCAGTATTTT	CATRPRGARTDTQYF
TRBD1	TRBV13	TRBJ1-3	NA	TGTGCCAGCAGCTTGGACAGGATCTCTGGAAACACCATATATTTT	CASSLDRISGNTIYF
NA	TRBV12-3/TRBV12-4	TRBJ1-2	many	TGTGCCAGCAGTCTCGGACTCCGACTAAGGGGCTACACCTTC	CASSLGLRLRGYTF